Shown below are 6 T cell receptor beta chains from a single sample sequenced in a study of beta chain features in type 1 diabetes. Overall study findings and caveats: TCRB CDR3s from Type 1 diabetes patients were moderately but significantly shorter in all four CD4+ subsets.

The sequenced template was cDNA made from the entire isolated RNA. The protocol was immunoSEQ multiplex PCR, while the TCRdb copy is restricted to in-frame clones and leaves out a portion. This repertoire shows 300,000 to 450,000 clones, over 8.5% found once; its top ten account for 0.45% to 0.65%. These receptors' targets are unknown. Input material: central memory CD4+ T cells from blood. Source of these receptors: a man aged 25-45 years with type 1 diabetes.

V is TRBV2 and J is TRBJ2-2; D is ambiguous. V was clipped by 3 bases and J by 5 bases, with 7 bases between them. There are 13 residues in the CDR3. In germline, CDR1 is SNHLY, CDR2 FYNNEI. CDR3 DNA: TGTGCCAGCAGTGAGAGCGTTACCGGGGAGCTGTTTTTT. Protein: CASSESVTGELFF.

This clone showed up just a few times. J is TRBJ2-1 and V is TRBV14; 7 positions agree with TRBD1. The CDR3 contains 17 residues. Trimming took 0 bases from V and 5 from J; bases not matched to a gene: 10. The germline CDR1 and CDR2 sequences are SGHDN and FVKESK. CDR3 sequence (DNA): TGTGCCAGCAGCCAAGATCAGGGGGAAGGGCACCACAATGAGCAGTTCTTC. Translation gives CASSQDQGEGHHNEQFF.

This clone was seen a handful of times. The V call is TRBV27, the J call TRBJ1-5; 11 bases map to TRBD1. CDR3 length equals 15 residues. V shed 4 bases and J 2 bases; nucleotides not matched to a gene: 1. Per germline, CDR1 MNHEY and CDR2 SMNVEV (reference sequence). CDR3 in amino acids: CASSWTGGGNQPQHF. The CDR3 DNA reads TGTGCCAGCAGTTGGACAGGGGGCGGCAATCAGCCCCAGCATTTT.

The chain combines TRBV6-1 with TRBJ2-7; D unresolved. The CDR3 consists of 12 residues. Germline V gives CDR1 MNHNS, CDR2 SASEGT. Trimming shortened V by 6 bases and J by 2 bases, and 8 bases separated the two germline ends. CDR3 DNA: TGTGCCAGCAGACCCCAGACCTACGAGCAGTACTTC. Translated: CASRPQTYEQYF.

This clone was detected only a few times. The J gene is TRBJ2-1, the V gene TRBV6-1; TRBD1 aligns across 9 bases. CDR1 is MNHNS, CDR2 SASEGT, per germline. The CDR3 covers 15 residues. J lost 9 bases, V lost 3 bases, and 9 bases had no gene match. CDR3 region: CASSDDRGTTIEQFF. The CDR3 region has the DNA TGTGCCAGCAGTGACGACAGGGGGACCACGATTGAGCAGTTCTTC.

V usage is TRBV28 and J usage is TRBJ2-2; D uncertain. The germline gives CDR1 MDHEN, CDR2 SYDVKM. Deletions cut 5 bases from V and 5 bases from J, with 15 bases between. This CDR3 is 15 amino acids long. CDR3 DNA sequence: TGTGCCAGCAGTAGCCCAGGCCCTAGGACCGGGGAGCTGTTTTTT. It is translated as CASSSPGPRTGELFF.